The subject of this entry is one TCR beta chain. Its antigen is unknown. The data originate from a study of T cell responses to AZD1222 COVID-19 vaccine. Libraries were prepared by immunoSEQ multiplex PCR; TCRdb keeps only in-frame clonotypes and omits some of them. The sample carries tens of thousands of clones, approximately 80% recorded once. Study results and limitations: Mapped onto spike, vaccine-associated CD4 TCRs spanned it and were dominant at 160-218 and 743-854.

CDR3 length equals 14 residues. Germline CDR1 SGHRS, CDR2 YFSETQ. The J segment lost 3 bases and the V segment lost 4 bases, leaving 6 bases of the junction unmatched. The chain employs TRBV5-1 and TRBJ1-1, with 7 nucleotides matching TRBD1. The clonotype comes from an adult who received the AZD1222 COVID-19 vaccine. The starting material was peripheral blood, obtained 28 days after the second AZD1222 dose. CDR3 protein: CASSVDREDTEAFF. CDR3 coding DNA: TGCGCCAGCAGCGTAGACAGGGAGGACACTGAAGCTTTCTTT.